This is a list of T cell receptor beta chains from one sample in a study of OX40 agonist ivuxolimab in advanced cancers. Repertoires were generated with immunoSEQ multiplex PCR, while TCRdb's copy carries only in-frame clones and drops some. The sample records 10,000 to 15,000 clones, 90% being singletons. The material sequenced was CD4+ or CD8+ T cells sorted from blood, taken in a trial of the OX40 agonist ivuxolimab. The receptors were gathered from an adult with an advanced solid tumor such as melanoma, head and neck, liver or kidney cancer. The CDR3 runs from the conserved cysteine through the conserved F or W. D genes are given only for firm matches.

J | D | length | V | CDR3 | DNA
TRBJ2-4 | - | 13 | TRBV6-5 | CASSGVGGHIQYF | TGTGCCAGCAGCGGGGTCGGGGGGCACATTCAGTACTTC
TRBJ1-2 | TRBD1 | 16 | TRBV4-2 | CASSQPTGGARYGYTF | TGTGCCAGCAGCCAGCCTACAGGGGGCGCGAGGTATGGCTACACCTTC
TRBJ2-6 | - | 15 | TRBV7-6 | CASSLRRSGANVLTF | TGTGCCAGCAGCTTAAGGCGCTCTGGGGCCAACGTCCTGACTTTC
TRBJ2-7 | - | 13 | TRBV5-1 | CASSLDGGREQYF | TGCGCCAGCAGCTTGGATGGTGGGCGCGAGCAGTACTTC
TRBJ1-2 | - | 13 | TRBV29-1 | CSVARLGDYGYTF | TGCAGCGTTGCCCGGCTAGGGGACTATGGCTACACCTTC
TRBJ1-4 | TRBD1 | 17 | TRBV4-3 | CASSQDGTGRANEKLFF | TGCGCCAGCAGCCAAGACGGGACAGGGAGGGCCAATGAAAAACTGTTTTTT
TRBJ2-3 | - | 12 | TRBV9 | CASSVGPPPQYF | TGTGCCAGCAGCGTAGGGCCTCCCCCGCAGTATTTT
TRBJ2-1 | TRBD1 | 10 | TRBV29-1 | CSARTGAVFF | TGCAGCGCTAGGACAGGGGCGGTCTTCTTC
TRBJ2-3 | - | 13 | TRBV9 | CASSLATADTQYF | TGTGCCAGCAGCCTAGCGACCGCAGATACGCAGTATTTT
TRBJ2-3 | TRBD2 | 18 | TRBV4-1 | CASSPGLAGVGATDTQYF | TGCGCCAGCAGCCCGGGACTAGCGGGAGTGGGGGCCACAGATACGCAGTATTTT
TRBJ2-1 | - | 14 | TRBV7-2 | CASSPGSKYNEQFF | TGTGCCAGCAGCCCCGGGAGTAAGTACAATGAGCAGTTCTTC
TRBJ2-7 | TRBD2 | 16 | TRBV5-1 | CASSLGGLAGPWEQYF | TGCGCCAGCAGCTTGGGGGGACTAGCGGGGCCGTGGGAGCAGTACTTC
TRBJ2-1 | TRBD2 | 13 | TRBV2 | CASSDWGGNEQFF | TGTGCCAGCAGTGATTGGGGGGGGAATGAGCAGTTCTTC
TRBJ1-1 | TRBD1 | 13 | TRBV27 | CASSLSGGTEAFF | TGTGCCAGCAGTCTCTCAGGGGGGACTGAAGCTTTCTTT
TRBJ1-3 | - | 16 | TRBV9 | CASSVGGEDSGNTIYF | TGTGCCAGCAGCGTAGGGGGAGAGGACTCTGGAAACACCATATATTTT